This TCR beta chain derives from a study of vaccination effects on CD4 cells after COVID-19 (dated 2022 in TCRdb). At the level of the whole study: Across the study, the median time from the second dose to post-vaccine sampling was 72 days (range 14 to 241). The study compared SARS-CoV-2 spike-specific CD4+ TCR repertoires before and after mRNA vaccination in COVID-19 convalescent patients and infection-naive vaccine recipients. Cultures from other donors in the study were sequenced with the Oncomine TCR Beta short-read assay on an Illumina iSeq 100. A total of nine to ten COVID-19 convalescent patients and several SARS-CoV-2-naive healthy vaccine recipients were included in the full study. Results the study describes overall, beyond this receptor: At late post-vaccination timepoints, both infection-induced and vaccine-induced clones showed marked clonal contraction, consistent with waning T cell responses. Among healthy vaccine recipients, nearly all vaccine-induced clones were SARS-CoV-2 mono-reactive, and just 1 of 255 was cross-reactive with common cold coronaviruses. The study was limited by a small number of convalescent patients, and early post-infection timepoints were lacking.

As regards this clone: Its binding antigen is unknown. Base qualities are not provided; no much larger clone lies one nucleotide away.

Receptor libraries were prepared by the immunoSEQ multiplex PCR assay. DNA from the cultured, isolated CD4+ T cells was subjected to TCR beta CDR3 sequencing. From the authors' description of their analysis: Non-productive TCR sequences were discarded, and reads were trimmed to the CDR3 region, with only CDR3s of 7 or more amino acids retained. The MANAFEST web app was used to pick out antigen-specific clonotypes by comparing their expansion in peptide wells with that in reference cultures. Positive clones required FDR<0.05 expansion versus reference and all other wells, odds ratio above 5, and frequency above 0.1% in two replicate wells. Clonotypes significantly expanded in SARS-CoV-2 spike wells and in at least one common cold coronavirus spike condition were defined as cross-reactive. CDR3 similarity was assessed by Levenshtein distance with the stringdist R package, and unrooted trees were built with ape in R 3.6.1. Here the immuneACCESS table is served through TCRdb, limited to in-frame sequences with V and J called. Missing clones are a known gap in these copies; in checked studies unresolved V genes cover under half, and the rest lacks a known reason. The V and J calls and clone size were taken over from that table, and D and trimming were inferred from the DNA. The sample data list roughly 70,000 clones, and under 80% of these were observed just once. About 0.86% of the sample is held by the ten biggest clonotypes.

The CDR1 and CDR2 encoded by the germline V gene (reference sequence) are LNHDA and SQIVND. Its CDR3 holds 13 amino acids, cysteine through phenylalanine. Only the CDR3 region is kept as DNA, spanning 39 bases read in frame from base 1. Trimming removed 7 bases from V and 6 bases from J; the gene matches leave 2 bases unexplained. In the ViraFEST assay, PBMC were stimulated with viral peptide pools, and antigen-specific CD4+ T cell clonotypes were then identified by expansion using TCR sequencing. After 10 days of culture, CD4+ T cells were isolated with the EasySep CD4+ T cell isolation kit. Each participant got two doses of an mRNA SARS-CoV-2 vaccine, either BNT162b2 or mRNA-1273. None of the healthy vaccine recipients had a prior SARS-CoV-2 infection, which was confirmed by nucleocapsid antibody tests that came back negative both before and after vaccination. Some 1.9 million PBMC per well were cultured with approximately 10 ug/ml peptides in IMDM containing 5% human AB serum, approximately 10 IU/ml IL-2 and gentamicin. Half of the culture medium was replaced with fresh IL-2-containing medium on days 3 and 7. Unless otherwise noted, each peptide stimulation condition was cultured in triplicate wells. Using Ficoll-Paque Plus gradient centrifugation, PBMC were separated from whole blood and then either used fresh or cryopreserved at -140C. The overlapping peptide pools covered the spike proteins of SARS-CoV-2 and of the common cold coronaviruses HCoV-NL63, HCoV-OC43 and HCoV-229E. The QIAamp micro DNA kit was used to extract genomic DNA from the cultured CD4+ T cells.

The receptor was derived from a human donor who received a COVID-19 vaccine. The material was CD4+ T cells from PBMCs cultured with HCoV-OC43 spike peptides, obtained after COVID-19 vaccination. Sample cell subset or site, as interpreted from the label and publication: HCoV-OC43 spike overlapping peptide pool stimulation. This chain joins TRBV19 to TRBJ2-5, with 13 middle bases fitting TRBD2. In nucleotide form, the sequence is TGTGCCAGTAAGGGACTAGCGGGGCAGACCCAGTACTTC. Protein translation: CASKGLAGQTQYF.